These 3 T cell receptor beta chains share one sample of origin, sequenced in a study of T-cell memory formation after mild COVID-19. TCRdb reanalysed the 5' RACE reads using MiXCR and keeps one entry per CDR3 protein. Seen here are some 150,000 distinct CDR3 sequences, less than 25% observed once, and the top ten hold around 24%. Sequencing used PBMCs or a T cell subset sorted from them (not recorded which). Every receptor here comes from an adult woman who had mild COVID-19 (a few samples of this study predate the infection). Cell type and time point are not known.

This clonotype was picked up a small number of times. This rearrangement joins TRBV12-3 or TRBV12-4 to TRBJ2-5; D may correspond to TRBD1 or TRBD2 (6 bases each). The CDR3 totals 17 residues. V shed 5 bases and J shed 5 bases, with 24 bases lying between them. CDR3 in DNA: TGTGCCAGCAGTCTGATGGCGACAGTAAGGGGGGAGGAGACCCAGTACTTC. Its protein product is CASSLMATVRGEETQYF.

This chain joins TRBV20-1 and TRBJ2-7; tentatively, D is TRBD2 (5 bases). The CDR3 has 13 residues. V lost 1 base, J lost 4 bases, and 11 bases lay in between. The germline gives CDR1 DFQATT, CDR2 SNEGSKA (reference sequence). The CDR3 reads CSARGELRYEQYF. The CDR3 DNA reads TGCAGTGCTAGAGGGGAGCTCCGGTACGAGCAGTACTTC.

The chain combines TRBV28 with TRBJ1-1; no clear D gene. CDR3 length equals 13 residues. V lost 6 bases and J 1 base, leaving 9 bases between the germline ends. Germline assignment: CDR1 MDHEN and CDR2 SYDVKM. CDR3 region: CASSINPNTEAFF. The CDR3 nucleotides read TGTGCCAGCAGCATCAATCCGAACACTGAAGCTTTCTTT. The full variable domain, with the rest looked up from reference TRBV28 and TRBJ1-1, is DVKVTQSSRYLVKRTGEKVFLECVQDMDHENMFWYRQDPGLGLRLIYFSYDVKMKEKGDIPEGYSVSREKKERFSLILESASTNQTSMYLCASSINPNTEAFFGQGTRLTVV.